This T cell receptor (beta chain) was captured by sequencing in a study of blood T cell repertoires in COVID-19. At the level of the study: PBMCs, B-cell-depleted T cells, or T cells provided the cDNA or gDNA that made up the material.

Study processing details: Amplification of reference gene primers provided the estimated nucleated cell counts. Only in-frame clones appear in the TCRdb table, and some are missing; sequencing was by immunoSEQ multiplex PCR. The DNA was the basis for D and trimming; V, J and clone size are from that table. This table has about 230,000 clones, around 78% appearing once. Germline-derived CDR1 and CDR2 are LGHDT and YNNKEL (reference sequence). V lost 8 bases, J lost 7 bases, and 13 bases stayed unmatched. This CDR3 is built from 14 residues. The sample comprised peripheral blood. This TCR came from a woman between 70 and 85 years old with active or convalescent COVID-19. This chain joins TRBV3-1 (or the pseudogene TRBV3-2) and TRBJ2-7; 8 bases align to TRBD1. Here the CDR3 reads CASRGTGTGKEQYF. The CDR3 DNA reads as TGTGCCAGCCGGGGGACCGGGACAGGTAAAGAGCAGTACTTC.